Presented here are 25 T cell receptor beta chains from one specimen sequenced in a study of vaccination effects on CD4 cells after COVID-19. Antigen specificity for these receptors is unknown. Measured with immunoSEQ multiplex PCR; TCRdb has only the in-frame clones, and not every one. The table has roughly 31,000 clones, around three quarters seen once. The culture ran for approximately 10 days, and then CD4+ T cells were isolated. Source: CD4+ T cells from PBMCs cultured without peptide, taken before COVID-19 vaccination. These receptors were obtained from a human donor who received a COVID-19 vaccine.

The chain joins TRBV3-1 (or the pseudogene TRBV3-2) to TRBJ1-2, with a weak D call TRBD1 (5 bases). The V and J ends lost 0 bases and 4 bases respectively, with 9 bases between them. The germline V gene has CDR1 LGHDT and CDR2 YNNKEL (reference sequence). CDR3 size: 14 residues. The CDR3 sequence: CASSQDGGGYGYTF. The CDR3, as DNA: TGTGCCAGCAGCCAAGACGGGGGGGGCTATGGCTACACCTTC.

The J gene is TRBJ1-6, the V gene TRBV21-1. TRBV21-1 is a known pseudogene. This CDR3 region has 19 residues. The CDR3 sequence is CASSKSQGKRRSYNSPLHF. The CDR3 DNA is TGTGCCAGCAGCAAATCGCAAGGGAAACGCCGCTCCTATAATTCACCCCTCCACTTT.

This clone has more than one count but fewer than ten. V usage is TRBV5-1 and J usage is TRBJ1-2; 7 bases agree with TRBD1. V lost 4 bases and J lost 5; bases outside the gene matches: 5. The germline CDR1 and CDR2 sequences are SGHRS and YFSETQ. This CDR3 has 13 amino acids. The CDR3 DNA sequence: TGCGCCAGCAGCCCCACACAGGGGTATGGCTACACCTTC. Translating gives CASSPTQGYGYTF.

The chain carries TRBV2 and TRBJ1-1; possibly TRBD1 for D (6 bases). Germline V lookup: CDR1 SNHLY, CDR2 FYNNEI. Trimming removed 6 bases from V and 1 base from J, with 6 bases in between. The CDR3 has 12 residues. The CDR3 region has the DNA TGTGCCAGCAGGGACAGGAACACTGAAGCTTTCTTT. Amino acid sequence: CASRDRNTEAFF.

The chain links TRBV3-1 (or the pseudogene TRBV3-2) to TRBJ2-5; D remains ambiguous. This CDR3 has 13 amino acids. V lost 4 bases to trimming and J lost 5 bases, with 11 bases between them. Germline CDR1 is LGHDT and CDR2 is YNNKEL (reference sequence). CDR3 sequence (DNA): TGTGCCAGCAGCCCTTCGGCCGGGGAGACCCAGTACTTC. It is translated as CASSPSAGETQYF.

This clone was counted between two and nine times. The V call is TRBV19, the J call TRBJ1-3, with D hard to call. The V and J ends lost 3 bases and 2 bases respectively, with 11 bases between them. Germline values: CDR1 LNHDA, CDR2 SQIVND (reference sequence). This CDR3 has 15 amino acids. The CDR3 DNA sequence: TGTGCCAGTAGTATTATTTTTACGGCTGGAAACACCATATATTTT. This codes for CASSIIFTAGNTIYF.

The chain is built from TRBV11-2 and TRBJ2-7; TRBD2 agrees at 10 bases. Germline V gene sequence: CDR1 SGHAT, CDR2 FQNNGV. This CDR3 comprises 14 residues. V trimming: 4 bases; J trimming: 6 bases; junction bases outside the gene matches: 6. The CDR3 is CASSSTSGVIEQYF. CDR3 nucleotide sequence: TGTGCCAGCAGCTCAACTAGCGGGGTTATCGAGCAGTACTTC.

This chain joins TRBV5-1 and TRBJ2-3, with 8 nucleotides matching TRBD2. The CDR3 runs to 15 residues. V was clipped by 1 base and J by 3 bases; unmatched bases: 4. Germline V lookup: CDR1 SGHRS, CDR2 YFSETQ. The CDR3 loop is CASSLLAGSTDTQYF. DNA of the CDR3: TGCGCCAGCAGCTTGTTAGCGGGGAGTACAGATACGCAGTATTTT.

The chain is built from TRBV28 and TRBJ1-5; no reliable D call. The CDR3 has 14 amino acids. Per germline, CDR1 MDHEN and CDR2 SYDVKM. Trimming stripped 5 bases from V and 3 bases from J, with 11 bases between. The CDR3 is CASSILSVNQPQHF. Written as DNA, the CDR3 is TGTGCCAGCAGTATACTAAGCGTCAATCAGCCCCAGCATTTT. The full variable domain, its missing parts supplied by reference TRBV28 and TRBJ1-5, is DVKVTQSSRYLVKRTGEKVFLECVQDMDHENMFWYRQDPGLGLRLIYFSYDVKMKEKGDIPEGYSVSREKKERFSLILESASTNQTSMYLCASSILSVNQPQHFGDGTRLSIL.

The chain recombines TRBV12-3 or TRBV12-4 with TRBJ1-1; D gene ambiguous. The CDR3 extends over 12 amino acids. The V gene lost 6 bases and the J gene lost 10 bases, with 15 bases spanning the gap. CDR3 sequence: CASRSTASRAFF. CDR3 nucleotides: TGTGCCAGCAGATCAACAGCGTCAAGAGCTTTCTTT.

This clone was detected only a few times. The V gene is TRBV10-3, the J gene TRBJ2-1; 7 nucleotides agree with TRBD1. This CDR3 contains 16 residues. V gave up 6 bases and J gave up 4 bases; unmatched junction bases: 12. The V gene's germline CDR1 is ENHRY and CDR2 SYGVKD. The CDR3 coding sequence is TGTGCCATCAGCCCTACCGAAAAGGGACAGTACAATGAGCAGTTCTTC. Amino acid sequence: CAISPTEKGQYNEQFF.

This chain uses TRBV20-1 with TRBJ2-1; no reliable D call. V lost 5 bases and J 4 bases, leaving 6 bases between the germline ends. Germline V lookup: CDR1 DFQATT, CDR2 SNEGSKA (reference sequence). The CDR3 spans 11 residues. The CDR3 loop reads CSAPTYNEQFF. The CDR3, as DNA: TGCAGTGCTCCGACTTACAATGAGCAGTTCTTC.

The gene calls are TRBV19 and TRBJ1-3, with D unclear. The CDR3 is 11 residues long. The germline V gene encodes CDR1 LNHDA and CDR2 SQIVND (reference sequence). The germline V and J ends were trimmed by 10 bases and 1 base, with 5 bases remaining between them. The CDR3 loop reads CATRSGNTIYF. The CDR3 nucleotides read TGTGCCACCAGATCTGGAAACACCATATATTTT.

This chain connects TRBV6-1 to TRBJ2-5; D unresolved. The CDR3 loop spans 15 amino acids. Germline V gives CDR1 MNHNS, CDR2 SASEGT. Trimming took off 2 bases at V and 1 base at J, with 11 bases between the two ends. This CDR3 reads CASSEMAGPQETQYF. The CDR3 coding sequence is TGTGCCAGCAGTGAAATGGCAGGACCCCAAGAGACCCAGTACTTC.

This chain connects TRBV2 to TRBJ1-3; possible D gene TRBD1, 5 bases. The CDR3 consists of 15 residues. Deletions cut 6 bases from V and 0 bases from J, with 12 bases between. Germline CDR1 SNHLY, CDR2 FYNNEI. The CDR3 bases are TGTGCCAGCAGGATGACAGCTTACTCTGGAAACACCATATATTTT. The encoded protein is CASRMTAYSGNTIYF.

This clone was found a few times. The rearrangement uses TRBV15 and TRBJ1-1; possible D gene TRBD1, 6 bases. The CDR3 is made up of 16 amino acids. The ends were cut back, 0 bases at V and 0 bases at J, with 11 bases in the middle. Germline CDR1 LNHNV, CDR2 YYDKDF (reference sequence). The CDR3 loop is CATSRETGTLNTEAFF. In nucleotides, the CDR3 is TGTGCCACCAGCAGAGAAACCGGGACATTGAACACTGAAGCTTTCTTT.

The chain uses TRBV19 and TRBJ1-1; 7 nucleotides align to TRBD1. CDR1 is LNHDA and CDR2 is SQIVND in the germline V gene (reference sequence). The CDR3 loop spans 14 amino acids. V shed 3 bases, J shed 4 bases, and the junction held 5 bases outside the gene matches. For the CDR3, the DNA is TGTGCCAGTAGTATGATACAGGGGTCCACTGAAGCTTTCTTT. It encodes CASSMIQGSTEAFF.

The CDR3 DNA reads as TGTGCCAGCAGTTTCGGTAATTCACCCCTCCACTTT. Encoded protein: CASSFGNSPLHF. The chain has TRBV12-3 or TRBV12-4 and TRBJ1-6; D gene unclear. The CDR3 has 12 amino acids. V shed 3 bases and J shed 6 bases, with 3 bases lying between them.

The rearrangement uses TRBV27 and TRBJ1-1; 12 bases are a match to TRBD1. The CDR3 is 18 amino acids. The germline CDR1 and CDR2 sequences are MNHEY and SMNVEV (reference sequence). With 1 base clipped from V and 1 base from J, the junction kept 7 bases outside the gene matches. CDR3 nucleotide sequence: TGTGCCAGCAGTTTATTTGGGGACAGGGGGCCACCGAACACTGAAGCTTTCTTT. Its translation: CASSLFGDRGPPNTEAFF.

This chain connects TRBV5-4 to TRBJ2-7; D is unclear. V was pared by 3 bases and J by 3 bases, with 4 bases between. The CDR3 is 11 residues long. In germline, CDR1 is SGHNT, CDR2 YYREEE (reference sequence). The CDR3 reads CASSSLYEQYF. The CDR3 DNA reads TGTGCCAGCAGCTCTCTCTACGAGCAGTACTTC.

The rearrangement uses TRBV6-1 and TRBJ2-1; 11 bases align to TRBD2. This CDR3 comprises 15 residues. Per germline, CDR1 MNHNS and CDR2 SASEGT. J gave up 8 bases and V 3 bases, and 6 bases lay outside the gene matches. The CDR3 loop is CASSEATSGSHEQFF. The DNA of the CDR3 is TGTGCCAGCAGTGAGGCCACTAGCGGGAGTCATGAGCAGTTCTTC.

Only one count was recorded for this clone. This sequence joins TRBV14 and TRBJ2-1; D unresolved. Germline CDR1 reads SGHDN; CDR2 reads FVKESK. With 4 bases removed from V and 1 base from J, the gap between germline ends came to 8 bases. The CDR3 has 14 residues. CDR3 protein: CASSPYVSYNEQFF. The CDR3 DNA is TGTGCCAGCAGCCCCTACGTTTCCTACAATGAGCAGTTCTTC.

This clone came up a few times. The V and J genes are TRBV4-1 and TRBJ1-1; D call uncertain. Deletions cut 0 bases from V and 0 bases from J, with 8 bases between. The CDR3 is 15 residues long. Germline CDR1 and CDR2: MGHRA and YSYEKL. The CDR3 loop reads CASSQDRTVNTEAFF. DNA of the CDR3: TGCGCCAGCAGCCAAGATCGGACGGTGAACACTGAAGCTTTCTTT.

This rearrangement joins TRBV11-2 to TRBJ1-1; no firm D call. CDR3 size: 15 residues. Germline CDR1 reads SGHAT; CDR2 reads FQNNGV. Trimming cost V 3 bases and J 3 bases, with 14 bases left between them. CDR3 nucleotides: TGTGCCAGCAGCTTTGAGTCCCTCGCGGACACTGAAGCTTTCTTT. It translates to CASSFESLADTEAFF.

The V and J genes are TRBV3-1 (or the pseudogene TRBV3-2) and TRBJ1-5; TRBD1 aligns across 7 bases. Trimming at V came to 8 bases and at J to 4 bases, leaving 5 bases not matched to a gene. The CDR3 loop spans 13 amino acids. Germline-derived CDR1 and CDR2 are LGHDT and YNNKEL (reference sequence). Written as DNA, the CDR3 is TGTGCCAGCTCCCGGGACAGTAATCAGCCCCAGCATTTT. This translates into CASSRDSNQPQHF.